The 25 T cell receptor beta chains listed next were all sequenced from one sample in a study of post-analysis software for immune sequencing data. General study findings and limits: Higher frequency in patients than in controls was seen for a handful of TRBV segments, with TRBV5-6, TRBV5-1 and TRBV20-1 among them.

Incorporated into the TCR beta cDNA libraries were unique molecular identifiers, which served to reduce PCR and sequencing biases. TCRdb passed the PCR reads through MiXCR, listing each CDR3 protein once. The sample records about half a million distinct CDR3 sequences, around 31% being singletons. No antigen has been identified for these receptors. Sequencing input: blood. These receptors came from a girl aged 2 to 17 with multiple sclerosis.

The rearrangement links TRBV7-9 to TRBJ1-4; D is undetermined. The CDR3 sequence is 14 residues long. V was cut by 2 bases and J by 5 bases, with 9 bases left in between. From germline, CDR1 is SEHNR and CDR2 FQNEAQ (reference sequence). Here the CDR3 reads CASSLSRNNEKLFF. The CDR3 nucleotides are TGTGCCAGCAGCTTAAGCAGAAACAATGAAAAACTGTTTTTT. The full variable domain, its missing parts supplied by reference TRBV7-9 and TRBJ1-4, is DTGVSQNPRHKITKRGQNVTFRCDPISEHNRLYWYRQTLGQGPEFLTYFQNEAQLEKSRLLSDRFSAERPKGSFSTLEIQRTEQGDSAMYLCASSLSRNNEKLFFGSGTQLSVL.

The chain recombines TRBV20-1 with TRBJ2-5; D perhaps matches TRBD1 (5 bases). V lost 4 bases and J lost 9, with 9 bases in between. In germline, CDR1 is DFQATT, CDR2 SNEGSKA (reference sequence). The length of the CDR3 is 10 residues. CDR3 region: CSAKGVAQYF. The DNA of the CDR3 is TGCAGTGCTAAAGGGGTGGCCCAGTACTTC.

J is TRBJ2-1 and V is TRBV7-9, with 10 positions matching TRBD2. Germline V gives CDR1 SEHNR, CDR2 FQNEAQ (reference sequence). This CDR3 has 15 residues. V shed 4 bases and J 7 bases; nucleotides not matched to a gene: 7. The CDR3 reads CASSSGTSAGNEQFF. Written as DNA, the CDR3 is TGTGCCAGCAGCTCGGGGACTAGCGCGGGGAATGAGCAGTTCTTC.

This clonotype was recorded a few times. V gene TRBV20-1 combines with J gene TRBJ2-3, with D unresolved. V was cut by 0 bases and J by 2 bases, with 12 bases left in between. CDR3 length: 15 residues. Germline V gene sequence: CDR1 DFQATT, CDR2 SNEGSKA (reference sequence). The CDR3 spells CSARDHKQSTDTQYF. The CDR3 nucleotides read TGCAGTGCTAGAGATCATAAACAGTCCACAGATACGCAGTATTTT.

This clonotype was recorded at least ten times. The chain uses TRBV29-1 and TRBJ2-5; 7 nucleotides line up with TRBD1. This CDR3 region has 13 residues. Germline values: CDR1 SQVTM, CDR2 ANQGSEA. Losses at the gene ends were 6 bases for V and 4 bases for J; bases not matched to a gene: 8. The CDR3 here is CSVLNQGVETQYF. CDR3 coding DNA: TGCAGCGTCTTAAATCAGGGGGTAGAGACCCAGTACTTC.

The chain has TRBV6-1 and TRBJ2-7; D unclear. CDR1 and CDR2 (germline): MNHNS, SASEGT. This CDR3 is 14 amino acids long. The V end was cut by 3 bases, the J end by 2 bases, with 11 bases between. This CDR3 reads CASSDQPGTYEQYF. CDR3 nucleotides: TGTGCCAGCAGTGACCAACCGGGTACCTACGAGCAGTACTTC.

This clonotype was found many times. The rearrangement links TRBV7-8 to TRBJ2-4, with 8 bases that match TRBD1. The CDR3 covers 15 residues. Germline V lookup: CDR1 SGHVS, CDR2 FQNEAQ. The V and J ends lost 2 bases and 8 bases, in that order; junction bases with no gene match: 8. The CDR3 region is CASSLRPTGEDIQYF. The CDR3 nucleotides read TGTGCCAGCAGCTTAAGGCCGACAGGGGAGGACATTCAGTACTTC.

This clonotype was detected a few times. The J gene is TRBJ1-2, the V gene TRBV29-1; 7 bases line up with TRBD1. The CDR3 is made up of 13 amino acids. Trimming removed 6 bases from V and 4 bases from J; junction bases left unmatched: 8. Germline CDR1 and CDR2: SQVTM and ANQGSEA. CDR3 coding DNA: TGCAGCGTACCGACAGGGAGGGGCTATGGCTACACCTTC. Protein sequence: CSVPTGRGYGYTF.

The chain uses TRBV12-3 or TRBV12-4 and TRBJ2-3; D perhaps matches TRBD2 (6 bases). Trimming left V 5 bases short and J 2 bases short, with 14 bases between. The CDR3 consists of 15 residues. The CDR3 sequence is CASSPPGADTDTQYF. The CDR3, as DNA: TGTGCCAGCAGTCCCCCGGGAGCCGACACAGATACGCAGTATTTT.

Only a few counts were recorded for this clonotype. The rearrangement joins TRBV6-1 to TRBJ2-7; D gene ambiguous. Germline V lookup: CDR1 MNHNS, CDR2 SASEGT. This CDR3 comprises 16 residues. V dropped 2 bases and J dropped 10 bases, with 24 bases sitting between them. The CDR3 region is CASSETPDMVWGPQYF. The DNA for the CDR3 is TGTGCCAGCAGTGAAACACCCGACATGGTATGGGGTCCCCAGTACTTC.

This rearrangement joins TRBV4-1 to TRBJ2-1; the match to TRBD2 covers 8 bases. Germline CDR1 and CDR2: MGHRA and YSYEKL. V shed 0 bases and J 9 bases; nucleotides not matched to a gene: 7. The CDR3 is made up of 15 amino acids. CDR3 sequence: CASSQDQRGQGEQFF. The CDR3 nucleotides are TGCGCCAGCAGCCAAGACCAGCGGGGGCAAGGTGAGCAGTTCTTC.

This clonotype was seen a few times. The chain links TRBV2 to TRBJ2-4; tentatively, D is TRBD1 (5 bases). The DNA end favors TRBJ2-5, so the J call may be wrong. Per the germline V gene, CDR1 is SNHLY and CDR2 is FYNNEI. The length of the CDR3 is 14 residues. The CDR3, as DNA: TGTGCCAGCAGTGATTTTCAGGGCCAAGAGACCCAGTACTTC. Translation gives CASSDFQGQETQYF.

In this sample, this clonotype turned up a few times. The chain employs TRBV6-1 and TRBJ1-2; D may be TRBD1 (6 bases). Germline V lookup: CDR1 MNHNS, CDR2 SASEGT. The CDR3 is 15 residues long. V lost 5 bases, J lost 4 bases, and 17 bases lay in between. As DNA, the CDR3 is TGTGCCAGCAGTTTTTCAAGGACAGCTCTCTATGGCTACACCTTC. It codes for CASSFSRTALYGYTF.

V usage is TRBV20-1 and J usage is TRBJ2-7; D uncertain. The closer fit of TRBJ2-5 to the DNA end suggests the J call may be wrong. The V gene's germline CDR1 is DFQATT and CDR2 SNEGSKA (reference sequence). The CDR3 length is 13 residues. The CDR3 reads CSASPAQGETQYF. DNA of the CDR3: TGCAGTGCTAGTCCCGCGCAAGGCGAGACCCAGTACTTC.

Only a few counts were recorded for this clonotype. The chain uses TRBV24-1 and TRBJ2-3; D assignment may be TRBD1 or TRBD2 (5 bases each). Looked up from germline, CDR1 is KGHDR and CDR2 is SFDVKD. The CDR3 consists of 16 residues. The ends were cut back, 3 bases at V and 4 bases at J, with 16 bases in the middle. CDR3 protein: CATSDPSGTVSDTQYF. CDR3 in DNA: TGTGCCACCAGTGATCCGTCCGGGACGGTTTCAGATACGCAGTATTTT.

This clonotype was picked up a small number of times. The rearrangement joins TRBV6-1 to TRBJ2-7; 9 positions match TRBD1. Germline V gene data show CDR1 as MNHNS and CDR2 as SASEGT. V lost 5 bases, J lost 0 bases, and 5 bases stayed unmatched. There are 15 residues in the CDR3. In nucleotides, the CDR3 is TGTGCCAGCAGTATCATGGACAGGGGCTCCTACGAGCAGTACTTC. Protein: CASSIMDRGSYEQYF.

This clonotype came up once. The chain combines TRBV4-2 with TRBJ2-1; TRBD2 matches at 13 bases. Looked up from germline, CDR1 is LGHNA and CDR2 is YNFKEQ. With 0 bases clipped from V and 1 base from J, the junction kept 6 bases outside the gene matches. The CDR3 covers 19 residues. CDR3 nucleotides: TGTGCCAGCAGCCAAGAACCCGGACTAGCGGGGGCGTCCTACAATGAGCAGTTCTTC. It yields the protein CASSQEPGLAGASYNEQFF.

V is TRBV7-2 and J is TRBJ2-2, with a tentative D call TRBD1 (6 bases). V lost 5 bases to trimming and J lost 4 bases, with 14 bases between them. The CDR3 has 15 amino acids. Per the germline V gene, CDR1 is SGHTA and CDR2 is FQGNSA. The CDR3 is CASSPWGQLTGELFF. The CDR3 region has the DNA TGTGCCAGCAGCCCGTGGGGACAACTCACCGGGGAGCTGTTTTTT.

CDR3 bases: TGTGCCAGCAGTTATGACACAGGGTTTTTGGAGACCCAGTACTTC. Protein: CASSYDTGFLETQYF. V gene TRBV6-5 combines with J gene TRBJ2-5; D is possibly TRBD1 (6 bases). This CDR3 is built from 15 residues. Between the trimmed V and J ends, which lost 3 bases and 5 bases, there was a span of 16 bases. Germline CDR1 reads MNHEY; CDR2 reads SVGAGI.

This clonotype occurred a few times. This rearrangement joins TRBV12-3 or TRBV12-4 to TRBJ1-2; perhaps TRBD1 as D (5 bases). This CDR3 is built from 15 residues. V shed 3 bases and J shed 4 bases, with 15 bases lying between them. Here the CDR3 DNA reads TGTGCCAGCAGTTTTGGCAGGGATCGTAGCTATGGCTACACCTTC. Translation gives CASSFGRDRSYGYTF.

There are a few counts of this clonotype. The CDR3 is CASSLVWDQETQYF. The CDR3 DNA follows: TGTGCCAGCAGTTTAGTCTGGGACCAAGAGACCCAGTACTTC. The chain combines TRBV12-3 or TRBV12-4 with TRBJ2-5; no clear D gene. The CDR3 length is 14 residues. V shed 1 base and J shed 0 bases, with 6 bases lying between them.

V gene TRBV3-1 combines with J gene TRBJ2-1; D tentatively reads TRBD1 or TRBD2 (5 bases each). The germline V gene has CDR1 LGHDT and CDR2 YNNKEL (reference sequence). V shed 4 bases and J shed 7 bases, with 14 bases lying between them. The CDR3 runs to 14 residues. The DNA for the CDR3 is TGTGCCAGCAGCCCTACTAGAGGGACGAATGAGCAGTTCTTC. Protein product: CASSPTRGTNEQFF.

The rearrangement uses TRBV7-9 and TRBJ1-2; 9 bases line up with TRBD1. The CDR3 length is 15 residues. Germline V gene data show CDR1 as SEHNR and CDR2 as FQNEAQ (reference sequence). V was clipped by 4 bases and J by 2 bases; unmatched bases: 5. Here the CDR3 DNA reads TGTGCCAGCAGCTCGTGGGACAGGGACAACTATGGCTACACCTTC. Translating gives CASSSWDRDNYGYTF.

V usage is TRBV24-1 and J usage is TRBJ2-2; 8 nucleotides match TRBD1. The CDR3 consists of 17 residues. Germline-derived CDR1 and CDR2 are KGHDR and SFDVKD. The V and J ends lost 2 bases and 5 bases, in that order; junction bases with no gene match: 9. Here the CDR3 reads CATSDYPPDRDTGELFF. DNA of the CDR3: TGTGCCACCAGTGATTACCCCCCGGACAGGGATACCGGGGAGCTGTTTTTT.

This clonotype came up a few times. The chain employs TRBV14 and TRBJ2-2; maybe TRBD1 (5 bases). CDR3 length: 16 amino acids. The V gene's germline CDR1 is SGHDN and CDR2 FVKESK. With 0 bases removed from V and 1 base from J, the gap between germline ends came to 9 bases. CDR3 loop: CASSQERTRNTGELFF. The CDR3 bases are TGTGCCAGCAGCCAAGAAAGGACAAGGAACACCGGGGAGCTGTTTTTT.